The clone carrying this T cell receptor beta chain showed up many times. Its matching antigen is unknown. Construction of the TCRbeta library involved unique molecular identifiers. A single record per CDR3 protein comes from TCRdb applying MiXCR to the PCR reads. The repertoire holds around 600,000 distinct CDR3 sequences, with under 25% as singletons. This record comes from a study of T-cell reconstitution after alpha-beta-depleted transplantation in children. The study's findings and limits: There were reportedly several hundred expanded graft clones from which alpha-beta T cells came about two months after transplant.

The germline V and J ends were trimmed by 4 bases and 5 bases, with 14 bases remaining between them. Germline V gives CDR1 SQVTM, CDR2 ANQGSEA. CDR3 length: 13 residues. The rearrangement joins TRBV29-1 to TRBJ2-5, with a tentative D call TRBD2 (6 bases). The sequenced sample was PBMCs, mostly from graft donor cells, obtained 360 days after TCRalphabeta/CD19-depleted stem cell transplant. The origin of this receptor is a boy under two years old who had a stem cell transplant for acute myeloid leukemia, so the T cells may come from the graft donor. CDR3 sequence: CSVARGGAETQYF. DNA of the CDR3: TGCAGCGTTGCGAGGGGAGGTGCGGAGACCCAGTACTTC.